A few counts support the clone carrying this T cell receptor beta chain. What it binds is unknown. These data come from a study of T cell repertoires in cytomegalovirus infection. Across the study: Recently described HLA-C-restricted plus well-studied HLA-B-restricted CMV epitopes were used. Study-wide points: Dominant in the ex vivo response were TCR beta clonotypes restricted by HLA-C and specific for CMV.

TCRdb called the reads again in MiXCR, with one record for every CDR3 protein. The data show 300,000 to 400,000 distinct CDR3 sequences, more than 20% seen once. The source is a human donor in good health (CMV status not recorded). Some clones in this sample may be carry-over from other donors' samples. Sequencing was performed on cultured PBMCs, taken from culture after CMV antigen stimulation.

CDR3 nucleotide sequence: TGTGCCAGCAGCTTATCGACGGGACCCTTCGATGAGCAGTTCTTC. It specifies CASSLSTGPFDEQFF. The rearrangement links TRBV7-2 to TRBJ2-1; D is tentatively TRBD1 or TRBD2 (5 bases each). Germline V gene sequence: CDR1 SGHTA, CDR2 FQGNSA. V gave up 2 bases and J gave up 8 bases, with 16 bases separating them. The CDR3 totals 15 residues. Full variable domain (missing parts from reference TRBV7-2 and TRBJ2-1): GAGVSQSPSNKVTEKGKDVELRCDPISGHTALYWYRQSLGQGLEFLIYFQGNSAPDKSGLPSDRFSAERTGGSVSTLTIQRTQQEDSAVYLCASSLSTGPFDEQFFGPGTRLTVL.